This T cell receptor (beta chain) was documented in a study of blood T cell repertoires in COVID-19. CDR3 length: 19 residues. Trimming took 2 bases from V and 2 from J; bases not matched to a gene: 9. CDR1 and CDR2 from the germline V gene are SGHTA and FQGTGA. The table came from immunoSEQ multiplex PCR; TCRdb's copy has only in-frame clones and leaves some out. Of some 200,000 clones in the sample, more than 80% are singletons; the top ten hold under 11%. The TCR originated in a woman older than 75 with acute or convalescent COVID-19. The chain carries TRBV7-3 and TRBJ2-1; TRBD2 aligns across 13 bases. Sequenced: peripheral blood. Here the CDR3 DNA reads TGTGCCAGCAGCTTACGGGGACTAGCGGGGAGTGGTCCCTACAATGAGCAGTTCTTC. It codes for CASSLRGLAGSGPYNEQFF.